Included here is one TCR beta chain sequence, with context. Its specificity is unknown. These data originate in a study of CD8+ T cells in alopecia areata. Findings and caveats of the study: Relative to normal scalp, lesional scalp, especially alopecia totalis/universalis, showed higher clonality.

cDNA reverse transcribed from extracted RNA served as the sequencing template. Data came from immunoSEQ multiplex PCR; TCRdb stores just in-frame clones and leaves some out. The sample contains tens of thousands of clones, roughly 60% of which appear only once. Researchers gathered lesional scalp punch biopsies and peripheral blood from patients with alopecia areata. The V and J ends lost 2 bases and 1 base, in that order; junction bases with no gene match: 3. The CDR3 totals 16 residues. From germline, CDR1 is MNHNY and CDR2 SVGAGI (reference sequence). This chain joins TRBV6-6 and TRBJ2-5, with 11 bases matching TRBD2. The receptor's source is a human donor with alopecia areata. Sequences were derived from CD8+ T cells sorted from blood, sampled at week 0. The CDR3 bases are TGTGCCAGCAGTTACGGGACTAGCGGACGCCAAGAGACCCAGTACTTC. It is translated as CASSYGTSGRQETQYF.